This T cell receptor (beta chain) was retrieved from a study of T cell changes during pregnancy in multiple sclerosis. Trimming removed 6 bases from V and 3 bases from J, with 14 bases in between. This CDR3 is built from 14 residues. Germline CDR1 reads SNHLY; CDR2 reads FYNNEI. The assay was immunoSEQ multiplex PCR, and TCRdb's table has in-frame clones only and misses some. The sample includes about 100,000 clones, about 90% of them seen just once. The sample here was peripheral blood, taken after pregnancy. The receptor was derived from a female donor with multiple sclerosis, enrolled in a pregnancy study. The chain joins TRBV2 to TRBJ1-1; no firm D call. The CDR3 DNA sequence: TGTGCCAGCAGCGATCACAAGCGGGACACTGAAGCTTTCTTT. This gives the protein CASSDHKRDTEAFF. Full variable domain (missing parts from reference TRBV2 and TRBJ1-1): EPEVTQTPSHQVTQMGQEVILRCVPISNHLYFYWYRQILGQKVEFLVSFYNNEISEKSEIFDDQFSVERPDGSNFTLKIRSTKLEDSAMYFCASSDHKRDTEAFFGQGTRLTVV.